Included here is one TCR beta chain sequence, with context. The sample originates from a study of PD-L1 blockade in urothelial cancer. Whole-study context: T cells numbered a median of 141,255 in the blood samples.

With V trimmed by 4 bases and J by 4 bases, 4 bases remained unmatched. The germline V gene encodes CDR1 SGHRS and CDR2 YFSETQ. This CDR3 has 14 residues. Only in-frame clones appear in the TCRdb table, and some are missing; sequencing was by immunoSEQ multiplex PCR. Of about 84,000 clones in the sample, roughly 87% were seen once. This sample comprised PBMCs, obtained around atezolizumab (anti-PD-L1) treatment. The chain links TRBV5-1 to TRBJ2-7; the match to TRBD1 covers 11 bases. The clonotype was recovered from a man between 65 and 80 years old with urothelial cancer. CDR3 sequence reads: CASSLGQGAYEQYF. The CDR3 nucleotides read TGCGCCAGCAGCCTCGGACAGGGGGCATACGAGCAGTACTTC. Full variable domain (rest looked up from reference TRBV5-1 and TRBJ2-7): KAGVTQTPRYLIKTRGQQVTLSCSPISGHRSVSWYQQTPGQGLQFLFEYFSETQRNKGNFPGRFSGRQFSNSRSEMNVSTLELGDSALYLCASSLGQGAYEQYFGPGTRLTVT.